The 15 T cell receptor beta chains below all came from one sample that was sequenced in a study of OX40 agonist ivuxolimab in advanced cancers. The assay was immunoSEQ multiplex PCR, and TCRdb's table has in-frame clones only and misses some. The profile shows about 40,000 clones, approximately 90% of them singletons. The specimen was CD4+ or CD8+ T cells sorted from blood, collected in a trial of the OX40 agonist ivuxolimab. These receptors were collected from an adult with an advanced solid tumor such as melanoma, head and neck, liver or kidney cancer.

The genes are TRBV4-1 and TRBJ2-5; D is unresolved. The V and J ends lost 0 bases and 4 bases respectively, with 6 bases between them. The germline gives CDR1 MGHRA, CDR2 YSYEKL. The CDR3 totals 13 residues. The CDR3 bases are TGCGCCAGCAGCCAAGAGACGGGAGAGACCCAGTACTTC. Translation gives CASSQETGETQYF.

The chain employs TRBV18 and TRBJ1-2; D unclear. The CDR3 totals 12 residues. V was cut by 5 bases and J by 6 bases, with 10 bases left in between. Germline loops: CDR1 KGHSH, CDR2 LQKENI. The CDR3 sequence is CASSSRLDGYTF. The CDR3 nucleotides are TGTGCCAGCTCATCACGGTTGGATGGCTACACCTTC.

This clone was seen only once. This rearrangement joins TRBV5-1 to TRBJ2-2; no clear D gene. This CDR3 spans 15 amino acids. Germline V gene sequence: CDR1 SGHRS, CDR2 YFSETQ. V shed 4 bases and J shed 6 bases, with 16 bases lying between them. The CDR3, as DNA: TGCGCCAGCAGCGGATGGGATTCGGTCGCCGGGGAGCTGTTTTTT. Translated, it gives CASSGWDSVAGELFF. Looking up the rest from reference TRBV5-1 and TRBJ2-2 gives the full variable domain: KAGVTQTPRYLIKTRGQQVTLSCSPISGHRSVSWYQQTPGQGLQFLFEYFSETQRNKGNFPGRFSGRQFSNSRSEMNVSTLELGDSALYLCASSGWDSVAGELFFGEGSRLTVL.

J is TRBJ1-2 and V is TRBV5-6; maybe TRBD1 (5 bases). Trimming took 4 bases from V and 3 from J, leaving 16 bases between them. The germline V gene has CDR1 SGHDT and CDR2 YYEEEE. The CDR3 length is 15 residues. DNA for the CDR3: TGTGCCAGCAGCCCTACAGGATCCGGCCACTATGGCTACACCTTC. Translated, it gives CASSPTGSGHYGYTF.

The J gene is TRBJ1-1, the V gene TRBV5-1; no definite D call. The length of the CDR3 is 15 residues. Germline V gene sequence: CDR1 SGHRS, CDR2 YFSETQ. V lost 0 bases and J 0 bases, leaving 9 bases between the germline ends. The CDR3 DNA reads as TGCGCCAGCAGCTTGGAAGGGAGGATGAACACTGAAGCTTTCTTT. It encodes CASSLEGRMNTEAFF.

This chain joins TRBV5-1 and TRBJ1-1, with 9 bases that match TRBD1. The CDR3 totals 15 residues. With V trimmed by 1 base and J by 4 bases, 5 bases remained unmatched. CDR1 and CDR2 (germline): SGHRS, YFSETQ. CDR3 DNA: TGCGCCAGCAGCTTGTTGGGGGACAGGGTCACTGAAGCTTTCTTT. It encodes CASSLLGDRVTEAFF. The full variable domain, its missing parts supplied by reference TRBV5-1 and TRBJ1-1, is KAGVTQTPRYLIKTRGQQVTLSCSPISGHRSVSWYQQTPGQGLQFLFEYFSETQRNKGNFPGRFSGRQFSNSRSEMNVSTLELGDSALYLCASSLLGDRVTEAFFGQGTRLTVV.

The chain carries TRBV5-1 and TRBJ1-2; no clear D. Germline values: CDR1 SGHRS, CDR2 YFSETQ. The CDR3 loop spans 15 amino acids. The V gene lost 4 bases and the J gene lost 7 bases, with 20 bases spanning the gap. CDR3 sequence reads: CASSLRALQPSGYTF. Written as DNA, the CDR3 is TGCGCCAGCAGCCTGAGGGCTCTCCAGCCGAGTGGCTACACCTTC.

The rearrangement uses TRBV4-2 and TRBJ2-3; the D call may be TRBD1 or TRBD2 (5 bases each). The CDR3 has 20 residues. Germline V CDR1 and CDR2: LGHNA, YNFKEQ. Between the trimmed V and J ends, which lost 0 bases and 2 bases, there was a span of 24 bases. The CDR3 sequence is CASSQEGGGGHPDFTDTQYF. CDR3 nucleotide sequence: TGTGCCAGCAGCCAAGAAGGTGGTGGAGGACACCCCGACTTCACAGATACGCAGTATTTT.

The genes are TRBV5-1 and TRBJ1-2; 12 bases align to TRBD1. Germline assignment: CDR1 SGHRS and CDR2 YFSETQ. V lost 1 base and J lost 6; bases outside the gene matches: 4. The CDR3 covers 15 residues. CDR3 sequence: CASSLSGQGAHGYTF. The CDR3 nucleotides are TGCGCCAGCAGCTTGTCGGGACAGGGGGCGCATGGCTACACCTTC.

This clone was detected a few times. The gene calls are TRBV28 and TRBJ1-4; no definite D call. The V end was cut by 10 bases, the J end by 4 bases, with 10 bases between. The CDR3 runs to 12 residues. Germline CDR1 reads MDHEN; CDR2 reads SYDVKM. CDR3 sequence reads: CAITGSNEKLFF. Here the CDR3 DNA reads TGTGCCATTACCGGGAGTAATGAAAAACTGTTTTTT.

This sequence joins TRBV7-9 and TRBJ1-2, with 7 bases that match TRBD1. Germline assignment: CDR1 SEHNR and CDR2 FQNEAQ (reference sequence). V trimming: 2 bases; J trimming: 8 bases; junction bases outside the gene matches: 5. The CDR3 totals 13 residues. CDR3 sequence (DNA): TGTGCCAGCAGCTTATGGCAGGGGGACGGCTACACCTTC. Its translation: CASSLWQGDGYTF. Using reference TRBV7-9 and TRBJ1-2 for the parts outside the CDR3, the full variable domain is DTGVSQNPRHKITKRGQNVTFRCDPISEHNRLYWYRQTLGQGPEFLTYFQNEAQLEKSRLLSDRFSAERPKGSFSTLEIQRTEQGDSAMYLCASSLWQGDGYTFGSGTRLTVV.

The J gene is TRBJ1-2, the V gene TRBV4-3, with D tentatively TRBD1 (5 bases). The CDR3 is 14 amino acids. Germline V gene data show CDR1 as LGHNA and CDR2 as YSLEER. V lost 0 bases, J lost 7 bases, and 12 bases lay in between. CDR3 in DNA: TGCGCCAGCAGCCAAGAGGGGGGACGCAGTGGCTACACCTTC. Translation: CASSQEGGRSGYTF.

V gene TRBV6-5 combines with J gene TRBJ2-7; perhaps TRBD1 as D (7 bases). The CDR3 spans 15 residues. V lost 8 bases, J lost 0 bases, and 17 bases lay in between. Germline CDR1 reads MNHEY; CDR2 reads SVGAGI. The CDR3 reads CASRPGGQSSYEQYF. In DNA, the CDR3 is TGTGCCAGCCGCCCCGGGGGACAGTCCTCCTACGAGCAGTACTTC.

The chain has TRBV7-2 and TRBJ1-2; no definite D call. The CDR3 runs to 13 residues. Trimming removed 1 base at V and 5 bases at J, with 8 bases between. Germline values: CDR1 SGHTA, CDR2 FQGNSA. CDR3 nucleotide sequence: TGTGCCAGCAGCTTAGGGTGGGATTATGGCTACACCTTC. Amino acid sequence: CASSLGWDYGYTF.

In its sample, this clone was seen a few times. The rearrangement uses TRBV2 and TRBJ1-5, with D maybe TRBD1 (6 bases). V lost 8 bases, J lost 6 bases, and 11 bases lay in between. Germline values: CDR1 SNHLY, CDR2 FYNNEI. CDR3 length: 12 residues. CDR3 sequence reads: CASGGGSQPQHF. In DNA, the CDR3 is TGTGCCAGCGGGGGCGGGAGTCAGCCCCAGCATTTT.